The rows below give T cell receptor beta chains drawn from one sample of a study of CD8 T cells in ankylosing spondylitis. TCRdb used MiXCR to reprocess the 5' RACE reads, holding one entry per CDR3 protein. The table lists some 150,000 distinct CDR3 sequences, about 42% of them singletons. Sequences were obtained from synovial fluid, either unsorted or a sorted T cell fraction (not recorded which). The receptors here all came from a male donor with ankylosing spondylitis. Both conserved end residues are part of each CDR3. A D gene is named only where the DNA matches it firmly. The size entry is marked missing in some rows and otherwise reads once, few, many or a size class.

abundance: -
v_gene: TRBV5-1
j_gene: TRBJ1-2
d_gene: -
CDR3aa: CASSFTGTYLYGYTF
CDR3nt: TGCGCCAGCAGCTTTACCGGGACCTACCTCTATGGCTACACCTTC

abundance: many
v_gene: TRBV4-1
j_gene: TRBJ1-5
d_gene: -
CDR3aa: CASSQEAFSPLRPQHF
CDR3nt: TGCGCCAGCAGCCAAGAGGCATTTTCCCCTCTGCGGCCCCAGCATTTT

abundance: many
v_gene: TRBV25-1
j_gene: TRBJ1-2
d_gene: -
CDR3aa: CASRPGGRERGYTF
CDR3nt: TGTGCCAGCAGACCCGGAGGCAGGGAACGGGGCTACACCTTC

abundance: -
v_gene: TRBV12-3/TRBV12-4
j_gene: TRBJ2-1
d_gene: TRBD2
CDR3aa: CASSLDGGAYNEQFF
CDR3nt: TGTGCCAGCAGTTTAGACGGGGGGGCTTACAATGAGCAGTTCTTC

abundance: few
v_gene: TRBV20-1
j_gene: TRBJ1-1
d_gene: -
CDR3aa: CSARGGDTEAFF
CDR3nt: TGCAGTGCTAGGGGGGGGGACACTGAAGCTTTCTTT

abundance: many
v_gene: TRBV11-1
j_gene: TRBJ2-1
d_gene: -
CDR3aa: CASSLTGVRGLKYNEQFF
CDR3nt: TGTGCCAGCAGCTTAACAGGAGTCAGGGGACTAAAATACAATGAGCAGTTCTTC

abundance: few
v_gene: TRBV5-1
j_gene: TRBJ2-7
d_gene: -
CDR3aa: CASSLEPHRVRDYEQYF
CDR3nt: TGCGCCAGCAGCTTGGAACCCCACAGGGTAAGAGACTACGAGCAGTACTTC

abundance: -
v_gene: TRBV7-9
j_gene: TRBJ1-2
d_gene: -
CDR3aa: CASSSEDHDLYGYTF
CDR3nt: TGTGCCAGCAGCTCGGAAGATCACGACCTTTATGGCTACACCTTC

abundance: few
v_gene: TRBV6-1
j_gene: TRBJ1-1
d_gene: -
CDR3aa: CASGRRGGNTEAFF
CDR3nt: TGTGCCAGCGGTAGAAGGGGTGGGAACACTGAAGCTTTCTTT

abundance: -
v_gene: TRBV11-2
j_gene: TRBJ1-5
d_gene: -
CDR3aa: CASSSQGSNQPQHF
CDR3nt: TGTGCCAGCAGCTCACAGGGTAGCAATCAGCCCCAGCATTTT

abundance: few
v_gene: TRBV28
j_gene: TRBJ2-1
d_gene: TRBD2
CDR3aa: CASRREENNEQFF
CDR3nt: TGTGCCAGCCGTCGGGAGGAGAACAATGAGCAGTTCTTC

abundance: few
v_gene: TRBV5-1
j_gene: TRBJ2-1
d_gene: -
CDR3aa: CASSLGQGLVNEQFF
CDR3nt: TGCGCCAGCAGCTTGGGGCAGGGGCTGGTCAATGAGCAGTTCTTC

abundance: -
v_gene: TRBV12-3/TRBV12-4
j_gene: TRBJ2-1
d_gene: TRBD2
CDR3aa: CASSYWRLAGDGNEQFF
CDR3nt: TGTGCCAGCAGTTATTGGAGGCTAGCGGGAGACGGCAATGAGCAGTTCTTC

abundance: -
v_gene: TRBV7-7
j_gene: TRBJ2-7
d_gene: -
CDR3aa: CASSPGGPGNEQYF
CDR3nt: TGTGCTAGCAGCCCGGGGGGCCCCGGCAACGAGCAGTACTTC

abundance: -
v_gene: TRBV28
j_gene: TRBJ1-1
d_gene: -
CDR3aa: CASSFYKGYTEAFF
CDR3nt: TGTGCCAGCAGTTTTTATAAGGGTTACACTGAAGCTTTCTTT

abundance: -
v_gene: TRBV27
j_gene: TRBJ2-5
d_gene: -
CDR3aa: CATQKEGEETQYF
CDR3nt: TGTGCCACCCAAAAGGAGGGAGAAGAGACCCAGTACTTC

abundance: -
v_gene: TRBV12-3/TRBV12-4
j_gene: TRBJ2-5
d_gene: TRBD2
CDR3aa: CASSQERGGKETQYF
CDR3nt: TGTGCCAGCAGTCAAGAGCGGGGGGGTAAAGAGACCCAGTACTTC

abundance: -
v_gene: TRBV5-6
j_gene: TRBJ2-1
d_gene: -
CDR3aa: CASRGSYNEQFF
CDR3nt: TGTGCCAGCAGAGGCTCCTACAATGAGCAGTTCTTC

abundance: medium-sized
v_gene: TRBV27
j_gene: TRBJ2-7
d_gene: TRBD1
CDR3aa: CASSSRQGVATLYEQYF
CDR3nt: TGTGCCAGCAGTTCCCGACAGGGGGTGGCCACCCTCTACGAGCAGTACTTC

abundance: -
v_gene: TRBV19
j_gene: TRBJ1-1
d_gene: -
CDR3aa: CASSIDWNTEAFF
CDR3nt: TGTGCCAGTAGTATAGACTGGAACACTGAAGCTTTCTTT

abundance: few
v_gene: TRBV4-3
j_gene: TRBJ2-1
d_gene: TRBD2
CDR3aa: CASSQNVAGGAYNEQFF
CDR3nt: TGCGCCAGCAGCCAAAATGTAGCGGGAGGGGCTTACAATGAGCAGTTCTTC

abundance: -
v_gene: TRBV5-1
j_gene: TRBJ2-1
d_gene: -
CDR3aa: CASSPEGRGLYNEQFF
CDR3nt: TGCGCCAGCAGCCCCGAGGGCCGAGGTCTCTACAATGAGCAGTTCTTC

abundance: few
v_gene: TRBV5-1
j_gene: TRBJ2-7
d_gene: -
CDR3aa: CASSLEIWGPADEQYF
CDR3nt: TGCGCCAGCAGCTTGGAAATCTGGGGGCCTGCTGACGAGCAGTACTTC

abundance: few
v_gene: TRBV6-2/TRBV6-3
j_gene: TRBJ2-7
d_gene: TRBD1
CDR3aa: CASSSQGAYEQYF
CDR3nt: TGTGCCAGCAGTTCCCAGGGGGCCTACGAGCAGTACTTC

abundance: -
v_gene: TRBV30
j_gene: TRBJ2-7
d_gene: -
CDR3aa: CGQTYEQYF
CDR3nt: TGTGGGCAGACCTACGAGCAGTACTTC

abundance: -
v_gene: TRBV27
j_gene: TRBJ2-2
d_gene: TRBD2
CDR3aa: CASSSGLAGGRTGELFF
CDR3nt: TGTGCCAGCAGTTCCGGACTAGCGGGAGGGCGAACCGGGGAGCTGTTTTTT

abundance: -
v_gene: TRBV7-2
j_gene: TRBJ1-6
d_gene: -
CDR3aa: CASSFIGQNNSPLHF
CDR3nt: TGTGCCAGCAGCTTCATAGGGCAGAACAATTCACCCCTCCACTTT

abundance: many
v_gene: TRBV5-6
j_gene: TRBJ2-1
d_gene: -
CDR3aa: CASSSSDSYGEQFF
CDR3nt: TGTGCCAGCAGCTCCTCTGACTCGTACGGTGAGCAGTTCTTC

abundance: -
v_gene: TRBV18
j_gene: TRBJ2-1
d_gene: -
CDR3aa: CASSPVWGAVEQFF
CDR3nt: TGTGCCAGCTCACCGGTCTGGGGGGCAGTTGAGCAGTTCTTC

abundance: medium-sized
v_gene: TRBV11-2
j_gene: TRBJ2-4
d_gene: TRBD1
CDR3aa: CASSLQGVSDIQYF
CDR3nt: TGTGCCAGCAGCTTACAGGGGGTATCGGACATTCAGTACTTC

abundance: -
v_gene: TRBV6-1
j_gene: TRBJ2-2
d_gene: TRBD2
CDR3aa: CASSSGLDSGELFF
CDR3nt: TGTGCCAGCAGCTCCGGACTAGATTCCGGGGAGCTGTTTTTT

abundance: -
v_gene: TRBV24-1
j_gene: TRBJ1-2
d_gene: -
CDR3aa: CATSEEGSYGYTF
CDR3nt: TGTGCCACCAGTGAGGAAGGCAGCTATGGCTACACCTTC

abundance: -
v_gene: TRBV28
j_gene: TRBJ2-1
d_gene: TRBD1
CDR3aa: CASSFWDSISSYNEQFF
CDR3nt: TGTGCCAGCAGTTTCTGGGACAGCATCTCCTCCTACAATGAGCAGTTCTTC

abundance: few
v_gene: TRBV18
j_gene: TRBJ2-3
d_gene: -
CDR3aa: CASSRGSGADTQYF
CDR3nt: TGTGCCAGCTCACGAGGGTCGGGAGCAGATACGCAGTATTTT

abundance: many
v_gene: TRBV5-8
j_gene: TRBJ2-2
d_gene: TRBD2
CDR3aa: CASSQGLETGELFF
CDR3nt: TGTGCCAGCAGCCAGGGACTAGAGACCGGGGAGCTGTTTTTT

abundance: -
v_gene: TRBV7-2
j_gene: TRBJ2-5
d_gene: -
CDR3aa: CASSLVASSFSGTQYF
CDR3nt: TGTGCCAGCAGCTTAGTCGCTAGCAGCTTCTCGGGGACCCAGTACTTC

abundance: once
v_gene: TRBV4-1
j_gene: TRBJ2-7
d_gene: TRBD2
CDR3aa: CASSPWTSGSEQYF
CDR3nt: TGCGCCAGCAGCCCTTGGACTAGCGGGAGCGAGCAGTACTTC

abundance: few
v_gene: TRBV6-4
j_gene: TRBJ1-5
d_gene: -
CDR3aa: CASSADLAGNQPQHF
CDR3nt: TGTGCCAGCAGTGCCGACCTCGCAGGGAATCAGCCCCAGCATTTT

abundance: few
v_gene: TRBV12-3/TRBV12-4
j_gene: TRBJ2-2
d_gene: -
CDR3aa: CASSLPQGRVPNTGELFF
CDR3nt: TGTGCCAGCAGTTTACCCCAGGGGAGGGTGCCGAACACCGGGGAGCTGTTTTTT

abundance: -
v_gene: TRBV20-1
j_gene: TRBJ2-2
d_gene: TRBD1
CDR3aa: CSAPLTGGTGELFF
CDR3nt: TGCAGTGCTCCACTGACAGGGGGCACCGGGGAGCTGTTTTTT

abundance: few
v_gene: TRBV6-5
j_gene: TRBJ1-5
d_gene: -
CDR3aa: CASSSSGGGLVGNQPQHF
CDR3nt: TGTGCCAGCAGTTCTTCTGGAGGGGGGCTTGTGGGCAATCAGCCCCAGCATTTT

abundance: -
v_gene: TRBV11-2
j_gene: TRBJ2-5
d_gene: -
CDR3aa: CASSLRYSGTDQQETQYF
CDR3nt: TGTGCCAGCAGCTTAAGGTATTCGGGGACGGACCAACAAGAGACCCAGTACTTC

abundance: -
v_gene: TRBV25-1
j_gene: TRBJ2-1
d_gene: TRBD2
CDR3aa: CASSDPRLAGGLDEQFF
CDR3nt: TGTGCCAGCAGTGATCCTCGACTAGCGGGAGGGCTGGATGAGCAGTTCTTC

abundance: -
v_gene: TRBV4-1
j_gene: TRBJ2-1
d_gene: -
CDR3aa: CASSQDRLSPIIHSYNEQFF
CDR3nt: TGCGCCAGCAGCCAAGATAGGCTGAGTCCCATTATACACTCCTACAATGAGCAGTTCTTC

abundance: -
v_gene: TRBV7-9
j_gene: TRBJ1-6
d_gene: TRBD1
CDR3aa: CASSRGQAYNSPLHF
CDR3nt: TGTGCCAGCAGCCGCGGACAGGCATATAATTCACCCCTCCACTTT

abundance: few
v_gene: TRBV13
j_gene: TRBJ1-1
d_gene: TRBD1
CDR3aa: CASSPNRGGVSFF
CDR3nt: TGTGCCAGCAGCCCAAACAGGGGAGGGGTTTCTTTCTTT

abundance: few
v_gene: TRBV5-1
j_gene: TRBJ2-1
d_gene: -
CDR3aa: CASSYPDRMDEQFF
CDR3nt: TGCGCCAGCAGCTACCCCGACAGGATGGATGAGCAGTTCTTC

abundance: -
v_gene: TRBV28
j_gene: TRBJ1-1
d_gene: TRBD1
CDR3aa: CASSWSRDRAEWLMNTEAFF
CDR3nt: TGTGCCAGCAGTTGGTCCCGGGACAGGGCCGAATGGTTAATGAACACTGAAGCTTTCTTT

abundance: few
v_gene: TRBV12-3/TRBV12-4
j_gene: TRBJ1-1
d_gene: -
CDR3aa: CASSLGVEAFF
CDR3nt: TGTGCCAGCAGTTTAGGAGTTGAAGCTTTCTTT

abundance: -
v_gene: TRBV5-1
j_gene: TRBJ1-6
d_gene: -
CDR3aa: CASSPGYGSYNSPLHF
CDR3nt: TGCGCCAGCAGCCCAGGTTACGGCTCCTATAATTCACCCCTCCACTTT

abundance: medium-sized
v_gene: TRBV11-2
j_gene: TRBJ2-1
d_gene: -
CDR3aa: CASGAGYNEQFF
CDR3nt: TGTGCCAGCGGGGCCGGATACAATGAGCAGTTCTTC

abundance: -
v_gene: TRBV7-9
j_gene: TRBJ1-1
d_gene: -
CDR3aa: CASSPLPRGLDTEAFF
CDR3nt: TGTGCCAGCAGCCCACTCCCAAGGGGGTTGGACACTGAAGCTTTCTTT

abundance: -
v_gene: TRBV28
j_gene: TRBJ2-2
d_gene: TRBD2
CDR3aa: CASSPYQGLAGGTGELFF
CDR3nt: TGTGCCAGCAGTCCTTATCAGGGACTAGCGGGAGGCACCGGGGAGCTGTTTTTT